The clone carrying this T cell receptor beta chain came up a few times. Its target is unknown. This sample stems from a study of T-cell memory formation after mild COVID-19. As for the study in general: TCR clusters showed largely donor specificity. Findings and limits, study-wide: The authors did not confirm SARS-CoV-2 specificity of second-wave clones peaking day 37.

Trimming stripped 1 base from V and 5 bases from J, with 14 bases between. Germline CDR1 is LGHNA and CDR2 is YNFKEQ. This CDR3 has 15 amino acids. 5'RACE primed from the constant segment yielded TCR alpha and TCR beta cDNA libraries bearing sample barcodes and UMIs. TCRdb analysed the 5' RACE reads with MiXCR anew, one entry per CDR3 protein. The data contain 500,000 to 600,000 distinct CDR3 sequences, roughly 18% of them singletons. The specimen sequenced was PBMCs or a T cell subset sorted from them (not recorded which). The rearrangement links TRBV4-2 to TRBJ2-5; either TRBD1 or TRBD2 may supply D (5 bases each). The receptor comes from an adult woman who had mild COVID-19 (a few samples of this study predate the infection). Cell type and time point are not known. The CDR3 reads CASSQVGAGPETQYF. The CDR3, as DNA: TGTGCCAGCAGCCAAGTCGGGGCAGGGCCCGAGACCCAGTACTTC.